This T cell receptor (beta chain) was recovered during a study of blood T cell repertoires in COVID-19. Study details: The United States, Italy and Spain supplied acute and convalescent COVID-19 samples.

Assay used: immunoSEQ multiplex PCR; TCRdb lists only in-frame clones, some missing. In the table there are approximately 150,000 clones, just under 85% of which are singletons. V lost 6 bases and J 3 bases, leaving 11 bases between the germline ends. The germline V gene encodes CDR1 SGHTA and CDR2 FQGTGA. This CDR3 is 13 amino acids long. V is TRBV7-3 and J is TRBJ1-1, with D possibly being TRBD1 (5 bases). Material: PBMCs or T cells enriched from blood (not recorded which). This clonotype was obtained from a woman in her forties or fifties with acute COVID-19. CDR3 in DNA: TGTGCCAGCAGACAACAGGTGGACACTGAAGCTTTCTTT. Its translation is CASRQQVDTEAFF.